Here is one T cell receptor beta chain with its context. The data were obtained in a study of cytomegalovirus exposure and HLA in healthy donors. PCR employed 60 Vbeta and 13 Jbeta primers. Using immunoSEQ multiplex PCR, the repertoire was profiled, and TCRdb retains in-frame clones only, with some absent. The table has 70,000 to 80,000 clones, roughly 86% seen once. This receptor was obtained from a man aged 18 to 29 in good health and CMV-seronegative. The sequencing input was PBMCs.

CDR3 region: CASSSGSTDTQYF. The CDR3 DNA follows: TGTGCCAGTAGTAGCGGGAGCACAGATACGCAGTATTTT. The rearrangement links TRBV19 to TRBJ2-3, with D perhaps matching TRBD2 (5 bases). This CDR3 region has 13 residues. V lost 4 bases, J lost 0 bases, and 5 bases lay in between. Germline values: CDR1 LNHDA, CDR2 SQIVND (reference sequence). The full variable domain, in which reference TRBV19 and TRBJ2-3 provide the parts outside the CDR3, is DGGITQSPKYLFRKEGQNVTLSCEQNLNHDAMYWYRQDPGQGLRLIYYSQIVNDFQKGDIAEGYSVSREKKESFPLTVTSAQKNPTAFYLCASSSGSTDTQYFGPGTRLTVL.